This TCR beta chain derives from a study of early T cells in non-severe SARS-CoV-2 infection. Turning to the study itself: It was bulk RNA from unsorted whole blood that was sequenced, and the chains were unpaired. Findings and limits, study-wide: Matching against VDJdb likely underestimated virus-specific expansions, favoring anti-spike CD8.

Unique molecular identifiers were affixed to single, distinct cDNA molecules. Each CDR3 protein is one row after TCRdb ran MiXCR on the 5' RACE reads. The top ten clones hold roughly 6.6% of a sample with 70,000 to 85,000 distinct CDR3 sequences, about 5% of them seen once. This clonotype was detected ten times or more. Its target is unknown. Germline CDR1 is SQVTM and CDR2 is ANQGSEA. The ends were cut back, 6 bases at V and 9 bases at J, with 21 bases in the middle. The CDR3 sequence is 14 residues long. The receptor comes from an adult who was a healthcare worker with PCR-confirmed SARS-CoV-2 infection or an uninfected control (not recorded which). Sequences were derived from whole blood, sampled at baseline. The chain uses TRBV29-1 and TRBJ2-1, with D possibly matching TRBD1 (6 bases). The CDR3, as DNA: TGCAGCGTGGGGGACACGACTTCGAGGAGTGAGCAGTTCTTC. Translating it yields CSVGDTTSRSEQFF.